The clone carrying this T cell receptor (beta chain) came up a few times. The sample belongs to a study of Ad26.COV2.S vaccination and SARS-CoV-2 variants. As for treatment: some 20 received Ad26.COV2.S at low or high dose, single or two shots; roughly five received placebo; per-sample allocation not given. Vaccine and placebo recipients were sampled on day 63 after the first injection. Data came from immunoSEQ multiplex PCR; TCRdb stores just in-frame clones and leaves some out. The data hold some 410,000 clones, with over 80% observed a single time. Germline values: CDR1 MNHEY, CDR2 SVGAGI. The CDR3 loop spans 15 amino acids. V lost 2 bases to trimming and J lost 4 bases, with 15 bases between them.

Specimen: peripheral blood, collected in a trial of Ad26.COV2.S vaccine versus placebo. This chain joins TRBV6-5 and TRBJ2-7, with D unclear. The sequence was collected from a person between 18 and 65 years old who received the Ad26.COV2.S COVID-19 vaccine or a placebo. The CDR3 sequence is CASSYDMGYGYEQYF. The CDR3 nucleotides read TGTGCCAGCAGTTACGATATGGGGTATGGTTACGAGCAGTACTTC.